Listed below are T cell receptor beta chains from one sample, sequenced in a study of cytomegalovirus exposure and HLA in healthy donors. Clones were read by immunoSEQ multiplex PCR, and TCRdb kept only the in-frame ones, dropping some. Among about 190,000 clones listed, roughly four fifths were seen once. The specimen sequenced was PBMCs. All receptors derive from a woman in her twenties or thirties in good health and CMV-seropositive. The CDR3 runs from the conserved cysteine through the conserved F or W. A D gene is named only where the DNA matches it firmly. The listing skips clone size in some rows; elsewhere it reads once, few, many or a size class.

D: NA; J: TRBJ2-2; size: NA; V: TRBV11-2; CDR3: CASSLGSIANTGELFF; DNA: TGTGCCAGCAGCTTAGGTTCGATAGCGAACACCGGGGAGCTGTTTTTT
D: NA; J: TRBJ1-4; size: once; V: TRBV7-9; CDR3: CASRRTNEKLFF; DNA: TGTGCCAGCAGGCGTACTAATGAAAAACTGTTTTTT
D: NA; J: TRBJ1-4; size: NA; V: TRBV5-1; CDR3: CASSVNRVNEKLFF; DNA: TGCGCCAGCAGCGTGAACAGGGTTAATGAAAAACTGTTTTTT
D: TRBD2; J: TRBJ2-7; size: NA; V: TRBV7-2; CDR3: CASSPTSGGYEQYF; DNA: TGTGCCAGCAGCCCTACTAGCGGGGGATACGAGCAGTACTTC
D: NA; J: TRBJ1-2; size: NA; V: TRBV27; CDR3: CASSFGGGLRNYGYTF; DNA: TGTGCCAGCAGTTTTGGGGGAGGTCTTAGGAACTATGGCTACACCTTC
D: NA; J: TRBJ2-2; size: NA; V: TRBV6-1; CDR3: CASSEFRGELFF; DNA: TGTGCCAGCAGTGAATTTCGCGGGGAGCTGTTTTTT
D: TRBD1; J: TRBJ2-2; size: NA; V: TRBV18; CDR3: CASSPLQGDTGELFF; DNA: TGTGCCAGCTCACCATTACAGGGGGACACCGGGGAGCTGTTTTTT
D: TRBD1; J: TRBJ1-2; size: NA; V: TRBV25-1; CDR3: CASSELDRVRDGYTF; DNA: TGTGCCAGCAGTGAATTGGACAGGGTTCGGGATGGCTACACCTTC
D: TRBD2; J: TRBJ2-7; size: NA; V: TRBV28; CDR3: CASSSTGLAGGEQYF; DNA: TGTGCCAGCAGTTCTACGGGACTAGCGGGAGGCGAGCAGTACTTC
D: NA; J: TRBJ2-1; size: NA; V: TRBV2; CDR3: CATNRGTGPHNEQFF; DNA: TGTGCCACCAACCGTGGCACAGGGCCCCACAATGAGCAGTTCTTC
D: NA; J: TRBJ2-6; size: few; V: TRBV19; CDR3: CASSMSGDSSGANVLTF; DNA: TGTGCCAGTAGTATGTCAGGGGATAGCTCTGGGGCCAACGTCCTGACTTTC
D: NA; J: TRBJ2-7; size: NA; V: TRBV5-6; CDR3: CASSRRGHLPYEQYF; DNA: TGTGCCAGCAGCAGACGAGGACACCTACCCTACGAGCAGTACTTC
D: NA; J: TRBJ2-5; size: NA; V: TRBV5-4; CDR3: CASSLIRSQETQYF; DNA: TGTGCCAGCAGCCTGATCCGTAGCCAAGAGACCCAGTACTTC
D: NA; J: TRBJ2-5; size: NA; V: TRBV5-1; CDR3: CASSLLGRQETQYF; DNA: TGCGCCAGCAGCTTGTTGGGCAGGCAAGAGACCCAGTACTTC
D: NA; J: TRBJ1-2; size: once; V: TRBV27; CDR3: CASREGGYGYTF; DNA: TGTGCCAGCAGGGAAGGGGGCTATGGCTACACCTTC
D: NA; J: TRBJ2-7; size: once; V: TRBV6-6; CDR3: CASSPPLDSYYEQYF; DNA: TGTGCCAGCAGTCCGCCATTGGACAGCTACTACGAGCAGTACTTC
D: TRBD1; J: TRBJ1-2; size: NA; V: TRBV19; CDR3: CASSWDREVVYGYTF; DNA: TGTGCCAGTAGTTGGGACAGGGAAGTGGTCTATGGCTACACCTTC
D: NA; J: TRBJ2-5; size: NA; V: TRBV5-1; CDR3: CASSLEWQQETQYF; DNA: TGCGCCAGCAGCTTGGAGTGGCAGCAAGAGACCCAGTACTTC
D: TRBD2; J: TRBJ2-7; size: NA; V: TRBV7-9; CDR3: CASSRGGGPSSYEQYF; DNA: TGTGCCAGCAGCCGGGGGGGAGGGCCTTCTTCCTACGAGCAGTACTTC
D: TRBD1; J: TRBJ1-5; size: NA; V: TRBV6-6; CDR3: CASSYRTGGGNQPQHF; DNA: TGTGCCAGCAGTTACCGGACAGGGGGCGGCAATCAGCCCCAGCATTTT
D: NA; J: TRBJ1-1; size: NA; V: TRBV18; CDR3: CASSPPAGFEAHTEAFF; DNA: TGTGCCAGCTCACCACCGGCGGGGTTCGAGGCCCACACTGAAGCTTTCTTT
D: NA; J: TRBJ2-1; size: NA; V: TRBV5-5; CDR3: CASSLAPGDNNEQFF; DNA: TGTGCCAGCAGCTTGGCCCCAGGGGACAACAATGAGCAGTTCTTC
D: TRBD1; J: TRBJ2-7; size: NA; V: TRBV5-4; CDR3: CASSLGRTGSYEQYF; DNA: TGTGCCAGCAGCTTGGGGAGGACAGGTTCCTACGAGCAGTACTTC
D: TRBD1; J: TRBJ2-7; size: once; V: TRBV14; CDR3: CASSRSGTGWGTYEQYF; DNA: TGTGCCAGCAGCCGATCCGGGACAGGGTGGGGAACCTACGAGCAGTACTTC
D: TRBD1; J: TRBJ1-2; size: NA; V: TRBV28; CDR3: CASSWRGQNYGYTF; DNA: TGTGCCAGCAGTTGGAGGGGACAGAACTATGGCTACACCTTC
D: NA; J: TRBJ2-7; size: NA; V: TRBV5-5; CDR3: CASSVASVYEQYF; DNA: TGTGCCAGCAGCGTAGCTAGCGTCTACGAGCAGTACTTC
D: NA; J: TRBJ1-3; size: NA; V: TRBV19; CDR3: CASSSTGLSGNTIYF; DNA: TGTGCCAGTAGTTCGACAGGCCTCTCTGGAAACACCATATATTTT
D: NA; J: TRBJ1-2; size: NA; V: TRBV7-9; CDR3: CASSLDGGSYYGYTF; DNA: TGTGCCAGCAGCTTAGACGGGGGGAGCTACTATGGCTACACCTTC
D: NA; J: TRBJ2-7; size: few; V: TRBV2; CDR3: CASSDGRSGSYEQYF; DNA: TGTGCCAGCAGTGATGGCCGCTCGGGGAGCTACGAGCAGTACTTC
D: TRBD1; J: TRBJ2-7; size: NA; V: TRBV6-5; CDR3: CASRYPGQGVDEQYF; DNA: TGTGCCAGCAGATACCCCGGACAGGGGGTCGACGAGCAGTACTTC
D: NA; J: TRBJ1-2; size: NA; V: TRBV5-1; CDR3: CASSPRAGNYGYTF; DNA: TGCGCCAGCAGCCCCCGTGCAGGGAACTATGGCTACACCTTC
D: TRBD2; J: TRBJ2-1; size: NA; V: TRBV9; CDR3: CASSAQTSAYNEQFF; DNA: TGTGCCAGCAGCGCCCAGACTAGCGCCTACAATGAGCAGTTCTTC
D: NA; J: TRBJ2-7; size: NA; V: TRBV7-9; CDR3: CASSLGGLTYEQYF; DNA: TGTGCCAGCAGCTTAGGGGGCCTCACCTACGAGCAGTACTTC
D: TRBD1; J: TRBJ2-7; size: NA; V: TRBV7-9; CDR3: CASSSNPTGAAYEQYF; DNA: TGTGCCAGCAGCTCAAACCCGACAGGGGCGGCCTACGAGCAGTACTTC
D: NA; J: TRBJ1-1; size: NA; V: TRBV2; CDR3: CAGQRVWNTEAFF; DNA: TGTGCCGGGCAGAGGGTGTGGAACACTGAAGCTTTCTTT
D: TRBD1; J: TRBJ2-1; size: few; V: TRBV4-1; CDR3: CASSDTPGQINEQFF; DNA: TGCGCCAGCAGCGACACTCCGGGACAGATTAATGAGCAGTTCTTC
D: NA; J: TRBJ2-3; size: NA; V: TRBV27; CDR3: CASRLMGGSTDTQYF; DNA: TGTGCCAGCAGACTTATGGGCGGGAGCACAGATACGCAGTATTTT
D: TRBD2; J: TRBJ2-3; size: few; V: TRBV29-1; CDR3: CSVLAGATDTQYF; DNA: TGCAGCGTTCTGGCGGGAGCTACAGATACGCAGTATTTT
D: TRBD2; J: TRBJ2-7; size: NA; V: TRBV6-5; CDR3: CASRQTSGRRYEQYF; DNA: TGTGCCAGCAGACAGACTAGCGGGAGGAGGTACGAGCAGTACTTC
D: TRBD2; J: TRBJ2-2; size: NA; V: TRBV6-5; CDR3: CASSQRQGGTGELFF; DNA: TGTGCCAGCAGCCAGCGGCAGGGAGGGACCGGGGAGCTGTTTTTT
D: NA; J: TRBJ2-1; size: NA; V: TRBV9; CDR3: CASRDNEQFF; DNA: TGTGCCAGCCGAGACAATGAGCAGTTCTTC
D: TRBD2; J: TRBJ2-1; size: NA; V: TRBV28; CDR3: CASSLYGGSSYNEQFF; DNA: TGTGCCAGCAGTTTATATGGCGGGAGCTCCTACAATGAGCAGTTCTTC
D: NA; J: TRBJ1-2; size: NA; V: TRBV28; CDR3: CASSFRGSSYGYTF; DNA: TGTGCCAGCAGTTTTAGGGGGTCATCATATGGCTACACCTTC
D: TRBD2; J: TRBJ2-1; size: NA; V: TRBV2; CDR3: CASSWCLAGVNEQFF; DNA: TGTGCCAGCAGTTGGTGTCTAGCGGGAGTAAATGAGCAGTTCTTC
D: NA; J: TRBJ2-1; size: NA; V: TRBV5-1; CDR3: CASSSGARTVEQFF; DNA: TGCGCCAGCAGCTCCGGCGCGAGAACAGTCGAGCAGTTCTTC
D: NA; J: TRBJ2-5; size: NA; V: TRBV5-4; CDR3: CASSLLQATQETQYF; DNA: TGTGCCAGCAGCTTGTTACAGGCAACTCAAGAGACCCAGTACTTC
D: TRBD2; J: TRBJ2-2; size: NA; V: TRBV6-1; CDR3: CASSARLAGGIFGELFF; DNA: TGTGCCAGCAGTGCCAGACTAGCGGGAGGAATTTTCGGGGAGCTGTTTTTT
D: TRBD1; J: TRBJ1-1; size: NA; V: TRBV5-8; CDR3: CASSLITGGRTEAFF; DNA: TGTGCCAGCAGCTTAATTACAGGGGGCCGGACTGAAGCTTTCTTT
D: NA; J: TRBJ1-1; size: NA; V: TRBV13; CDR3: CASSSPGITGTEAFF; DNA: TGTGCCAGCAGCTCCCCGGGGATAACGGGTACTGAAGCTTTCTTT
D: TRBD2; J: TRBJ2-3; size: NA; V: TRBV5-4; CDR3: CASSKSGRVGDTQYF; DNA: TGTGCCAGCAGCAAGAGCGGGAGGGTAGGAGATACGCAGTATTTT
D: TRBD2; J: TRBJ2-1; size: NA; V: TRBV27; CDR3: CASSSRLAGPYNEQFF; DNA: TGTGCCAGCAGTTCCAGACTAGCGGGACCCTACAATGAGCAGTTCTTC